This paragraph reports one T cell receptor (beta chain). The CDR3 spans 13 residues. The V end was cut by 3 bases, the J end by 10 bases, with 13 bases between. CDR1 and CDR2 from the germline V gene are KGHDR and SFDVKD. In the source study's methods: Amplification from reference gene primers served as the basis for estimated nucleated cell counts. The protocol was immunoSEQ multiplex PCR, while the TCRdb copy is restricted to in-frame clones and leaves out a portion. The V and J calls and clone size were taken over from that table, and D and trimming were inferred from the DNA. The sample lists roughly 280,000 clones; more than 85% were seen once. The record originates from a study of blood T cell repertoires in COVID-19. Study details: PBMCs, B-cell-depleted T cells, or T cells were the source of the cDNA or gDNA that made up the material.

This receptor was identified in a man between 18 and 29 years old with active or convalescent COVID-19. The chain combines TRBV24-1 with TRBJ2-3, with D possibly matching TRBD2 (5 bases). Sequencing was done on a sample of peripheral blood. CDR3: CATSDPTYGAQYF. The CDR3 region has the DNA TGTGCCACCAGTGATCCGACCTACGGGGCGCAGTATTTT.